This T cell receptor beta chain was obtained from a study of CD4+ T cells in melanoma. Study results and caveats: Diverse differentiation states were reported for melanoma neoantigen-specific CD4+ T cells. A reported correlation linked neoantigen-specific CD4+ T cells to CD8+, macrophage and B cell function.

The repertoire was sequenced with immunoSEQ multiplex PCR; TCRdb's copy has only in-frame clones and lacks some. The sample consists of 13,000 or so clones, around 70% of them appearing once. On this clone itself: What it binds is not known.

Germline CDR1 reads MNHEY; CDR2 reads SVGAGI. The CDR3 extends over 15 amino acids. V lost 2 bases to trimming and J lost 3 bases, with 13 bases between them. The sequence was obtained from a human donor with melanoma. Sequenced: cells from a culture (not recorded whether cultured in vitro). This chain uses TRBV6-5 with TRBJ1-1, with D unclear. The CDR3 DNA is TGTGCCAGCAGTTACAATGGCCAAGGAGACACTGAAGCTTTCTTT. Its protein is CASSYNGQGDTEAFF.